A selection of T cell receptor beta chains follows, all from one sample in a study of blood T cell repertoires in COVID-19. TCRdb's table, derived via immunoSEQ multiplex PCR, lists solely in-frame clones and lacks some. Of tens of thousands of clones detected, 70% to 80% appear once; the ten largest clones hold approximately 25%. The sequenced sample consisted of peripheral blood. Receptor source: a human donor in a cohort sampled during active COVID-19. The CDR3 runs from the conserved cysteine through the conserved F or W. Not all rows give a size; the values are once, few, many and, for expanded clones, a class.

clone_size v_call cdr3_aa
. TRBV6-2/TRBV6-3 CASSYGGRESDGELFF
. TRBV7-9 CASSLGSYEQYF
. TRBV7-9 CASSLSAFAYGYTF
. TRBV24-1 CATSETGRSTDTQYF
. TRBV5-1 CASSPGQGNTGELFF
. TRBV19 CASRWTSENTDTQYF
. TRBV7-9 CASSLTIEETQYF
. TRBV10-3 CAISAGLAGGEQFF
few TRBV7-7 CASSLSTDQETQYF
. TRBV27 CASSLWTGDFYEQYF
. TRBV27 CASSTSTGGFEQFF
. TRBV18 CASSRVGLPTDTQYF
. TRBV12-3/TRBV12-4 CASSISGYGYTF
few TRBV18 CASSPSVEEKLFF
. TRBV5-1 CASSLETGDALFWFF
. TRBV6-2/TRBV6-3 CASSYSRGLGEQFF
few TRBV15 CATSRDPSGLYNEQFF
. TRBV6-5 CASSYGSGGGTQYF
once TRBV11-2 CASSPVQGGMATQYF
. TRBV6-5 CASSSGLADSYEQYF
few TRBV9 CASSAPTGEDSPLHF
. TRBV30 CAWSGDRGYGYTF
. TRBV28 CASSRDRVYGYTF
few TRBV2 CASSELSQRGLGSPLHF
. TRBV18 CASSPPGTIRGDTQYF
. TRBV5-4 CASSLDSGRAAGELFF
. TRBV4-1 CASSRQTVQETQYF
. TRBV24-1 CATGRFSGELFF
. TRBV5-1 CASSEDRVTDTQYF
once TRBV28 CASSIGLAGWVEQFF
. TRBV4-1 CASSQDWIAAATEAFF
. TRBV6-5 CASSYYGGPGELFF
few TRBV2 CASSAGNRAQPQHF
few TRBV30 CAWSHPNGDRAYNEQFF
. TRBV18 CASSPRGQGAQTEAFF
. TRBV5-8 CASSLRTSGGFWGNEQFF
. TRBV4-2 CASSQAQGQGRNQPQHF
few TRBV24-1 CATSGGGGSYNEQFF
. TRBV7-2 CASSVSGTSTSYEQYF
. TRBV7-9 CASSSGTAAYGYTF
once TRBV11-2 CASSANWGGGVEKLFF
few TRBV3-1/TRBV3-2 CASGGQGADTQYF
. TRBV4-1 CASSQVRVYNEQFF
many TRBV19 CASSRQGDTEAFF
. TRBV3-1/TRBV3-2 CASSRGSQETQYF
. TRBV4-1 CASSQDTGTGSSGNTIYF